These T cell receptor beta chains were read from a single sample in a study of identical twins. TCRdb re-called the 5' RACE reads with MiXCR, one entry per CDR3 protein. The sample carries roughly 290,000 distinct CDR3 sequences, approximately 8.5% recorded once. This sample also belongs to another study, concerning yellow fever vaccine responses in identical twins.

Input material: memory (CD45RO+) T cells sorted from blood. The receptors come from a woman aged 18-29 years in good health. Both conserved end residues are part of each CDR3. Expanded clones get a size class; other rows say once, few or many, or leave the size out.

TRBJ2-1	TRBV2	14	few	CASTPGFSYNEQFF
TRBJ2-1	TRBV12-3/TRBV12-4	15	many	CASSQGQGPYNEQFF
TRBJ2-1	TRBV4-2	14	many	CASSGTSGNNEQFF
TRBJ2-4	TRBV2	15	few	CASTLIASAKNIQYF
TRBJ1-2	TRBV6-1	14	many	CASGSGRANYGYTF
TRBJ1-3	TRBV4-1	16	many	CASSQSRERAGNTIYF
TRBJ2-2	TRBV27	19	-	CASSLRFRLGTTWTGELFF
TRBJ1-2	TRBV5-1	15	-	CASSTGTAYRYGYTF
TRBJ2-6	TRBV19	12	-	CASGVGANVLTF
TRBJ1-2	TRBV9	13	-	CASSVNSAYGYTF
TRBJ2-4	TRBV6-2/TRBV6-3	20	many	CASSFATGTSGRWIKNIQYF
TRBJ2-5	TRBV10-3	17	many	CAISSVRTSGKQETQYF
TRBJ2-6	TRBV11-2	17	many	CASSLRAGGMGANVLTF
TRBJ2-5	TRBV4-2	16	many	CASSQDKAGGGETQYF
TRBJ1-1	TRBV10-3	13	many	CAISENGKEKAFF
TRBJ1-3	TRBV6-1	15	-	CASRDHPRGGNTIYF
TRBJ2-6	TRBV20-1	16	few	CSATGTGRSGANVLTF
TRBJ2-3	TRBV5-1	14	many	CASSLLAGGGTQYF
TRBJ2-1	TRBV6-5	15	many	CASSYGGGGYNEQFF
TRBJ2-1	TRBV3-1	15	-	CASSSRTVVGNEQFF
TRBJ2-2	TRBV6-1	15	-	CASSAETSYTGELFF
TRBJ2-7	TRBV27	14	many	CASRQQVGKYEQYF
TRBJ2-7	TRBV6-1	14	many	CASSESIWGYEQYF
TRBJ1-1	TRBV4-1	14	many	CASRGMGTGTEAFF
TRBJ1-1	TRBV5-6	11	few	CASSLDNEAFF
TRBJ2-6	TRBV6-2/TRBV6-3	17	few	CASSYHLGYAGANVLTF
TRBJ1-1	TRBV12-3/TRBV12-4	14	many	CASSLSSGSGLAFF
TRBJ2-1	TRBV20-1	17	-	CSARDRVSGRARGEQFF
TRBJ1-5	TRBV7-6	13	few	CASSLVDGQPQHF
TRBJ2-1	TRBV12-3/TRBV12-4	16	many	CASSLGSSGPYNEQFF
TRBJ2-2	TRBV5-1	17	many	CASSLQWGRGTVGELFF
TRBJ2-1	TRBV19	18	-	CAVGAGLAGGPSYNEQFF
TRBJ2-7	TRBV3-1	15	-	CASSQGWGLDTEQYF
TRBJ1-2	TRBV25-1	13	-	CASIADSNYGYTF
TRBJ1-1	TRBV20-1	12	-	CSAGGQGNEAFF
TRBJ1-1	TRBV12-3/TRBV12-4	14	many	CASSFWESNTEAFF
TRBJ2-1	TRBV14	14	many	CASSSYRGRNEQFF
TRBJ2-4	TRBV27	16	few	CASSTLRGSGKNIQYF
TRBJ2-1	TRBV15	19	-	CATSRSHLRTSSAYNEQFF
TRBJ2-1	TRBV7-3	15	many	CASSSGTSGIHEQFF
TRBJ1-2	TRBV2	14	-	CASSPGTGLYGYTF
TRBJ1-5	TRBV27	14	few	CAIVGAGYNQPQHF
TRBJ2-5	TRBV10-3	14	few	CAIKGGGQQETQYF
TRBJ2-1	TRBV5-5	13	many	CASRAGGHNEQFF
TRBJ2-1	TRBV6-1	15	few	CASSEGTISYNEQFF
TRBJ1-1	TRBV9	15	-	CASSEKTDLNTEAFF
TRBJ2-2	TRBV27	15	-	CASTVRTGTTGELFF
TRBJ2-1	TRBV12-3/TRBV12-4	16	many	CASSLRTSGGVNEQFF
TRBJ2-3	TRBV10-2	15	few	CASSDGRTSTDTQYF
TRBJ2-1	TRBV29-1	12	many	CSVIPGNNEQFF
TRBJ2-5	TRBV7-9	15	few	CASSSRVGRKETQYF
TRBJ2-3	TRBV7-9	14	few	CASSSLVSTDTQYF
TRBJ2-3	TRBV4-2	16	many	CASSQDGTARPDTQYF
TRBJ2-5	TRBV7-9	14	many	CASSSVLPQETQYF
TRBJ2-1	TRBV12-3/TRBV12-4	18	few	CASSSGLAGWGSYNEQFF
TRBJ1-1	TRBV19	13	-	CASSIVAATEAFF
TRBJ2-4	TRBV25-1	17	-	CASSPQPPRGPPGIQYF
TRBJ1-6	TRBV7-9	12	many	CASSLRNSPLHF
TRBJ1-1	TRBV20-1	14	-	CSARDPGWDTEAFF
TRBJ1-6	TRBV7-9	16	-	CASSFTRGGRNSPLHF